This T cell receptor beta chain was sequenced during a study of control samples from healthy donors and cancer patients. Clones were read by immunoSEQ multiplex PCR, and TCRdb kept only the in-frame ones, dropping some. The sample shows under 450,000 clones, approximately 90% of them seen only once. The length of the CDR3 is 15 residues. Germline lookup yields CDR1 SGHRS and CDR2 YFSETQ. V gave up 4 bases and J gave up 7 bases, with 20 bases separating them. The TCR originated in a man aged 40-55 years with head and neck cancer. Sequenced: PBMCs. V is TRBV5-1 and J is TRBJ1-1; D possibly corresponds to TRBD1 (5 bases). CDR3 sequence reads: CASSPLLGWGGEAFF. CDR3 sequence (DNA): TGCGCCAGCAGCCCTCTATTGGGGTGGGGGGGTGAAGCTTTCTTT.